This TCR beta chain was found in a study of blood T cell repertoires in COVID-19 (dated by TCRdb to the early 2020s). As for the study more broadly: Collaborator samples came from the United States, Italy and Spain and covered acute and convalescent phases of COVID-19. A freely available public database, intended as a resource for researchers studying the immune response to SARS-CoV-2, is where the repertoires were released. Nearly every sample came with metadata listing a de-identified subject ID, COVID-19 status, age in years and sex. The prospective study material was composed of cDNA or gDNA derived from T cells, B-cell-depleted T cells, or PBMCs. The samples were drawn from the first 160 participants of the ongoing ImmuneRACE study and from 950 to 1,500 subjects provided by 6 global collaborators. Where available, HLA class I and class II types were taken from metadata supplied by the sample provider and were not determined by assay-based typing. Subjects who had been exposed to COVID-19, were actively infected with it, or had recovered from it provided the deeply sampled blood TCRbeta repertoires that made up the dataset. The study at large found these results: The quantity of clinical and demographic metadata differed by source and by participant and was supplied without curation.

About this clone: Its antigen is unknown. No base-level quality is on record; no much larger clone is a single base apart.

TCRbeta CDR3 regions were amplified from genomic DNA by means of the immunoSEQ Assay, a bias-controlled multiplex PCR. The study's processing was this. The number of nucleated cells in each sample was estimated by amplification of reference gene primers within the assay. To quantify the absolute abundance of each unique TCRbeta CDR3 rearrangement, sequence reads were collapsed and filtered. For each sample, productive Simpson clonality was calculated as the square root of Simpson's diversity index over productive rearrangements. In TCRdb, the immuneACCESS table is reduced to in-frame sequences with V and J assigned. These tables do not hold every clone; where another copy was compared, an unresolved V gene accounts for under half, and the others remain unexplained. For V, J and clone size, that table is used; D and trimming come from the DNA. The sample includes 150,000 to 200,000 clones, with more than 85% observed a single time. The ten top clones hold 2% of the sample.

The germline V gene supplies CDR1 MNHEY and CDR2 SVGAGI. Including cysteine and phenylalanine, the CDR3 has 15 amino acids. Here the CDR3 DNA is all that survives: 45 bases in frame from base 1. V gives up 0 bases and J gives up 7 bases, and the segment between their germline ends measures 12 bases. One collaborating source in Seattle enrolled patients during active infection and followed them longitudinally through the course of disease. Each collaborating institution followed its own protocols to collect whole blood in K2EDTA tubes. For TCRbeta analysis, collaborator samples were shipped as frozen whole blood, as isolated PBMCs, or as DNA extracted from either sample type.

This receptor was identified in a woman in her sixties or seventies with COVID-19, enrolled during active disease. The V gene is TRBV6-5 and the J gene is TRBJ1-4; the D gene cannot be resolved reliably. Sequenced input: peripheral blood. This receptor has the CDR3 CASSYSPDSGEKLFF. The base sequence is TGTGCCAGCAGTTACTCGCCTGATAGCGGTGAAAAACTGTTTTTT.